This passage covers 28 T cell receptor beta chains from one sample sequenced in a study of patients and donors after allogeneic stem cell transplantation. TCRdb analysed the RT-PCR reads with MiXCR anew, one entry per CDR3 protein. Of about 96,000 distinct CDR3 sequences listed, about 44% are singletons. What was sequenced was blood, either unsorted or a sorted T cell fraction (not recorded which). The receptors were sampled from a human donor who was either an allogeneic HSCT recipient or a stem cell or donor lymphocyte infusion donor (not recorded which). It is not recorded whose cells these are; they may come from a transplant donor.

There are a few counts of this clonotype. The rearrangement uses TRBV29-1 and TRBJ1-1; D remains unclear. Trimming cost V 6 bases and J 4 bases, with 15 bases left between them. Germline V lookup: CDR1 SQVTM, CDR2 ANQGSEA. The CDR3 extends over 13 amino acids. The CDR3 region is CSVRVGWGTEAFF. The CDR3 nucleotides are TGCAGCGTCCGAGTGGGCTGGGGCACTGAAGCTTTCTTT.

The V call is TRBV12-3 or TRBV12-4, the J call TRBJ1-2, with 9 bases that match TRBD1. With V trimmed by 6 bases and J by 0 bases, 2 bases remained unmatched. The length of the CDR3 is 14 residues. The CDR3 is CASRWDRANYGYTF. Here the CDR3 DNA reads TGTGCCAGCAGATGGGACAGGGCTAACTATGGCTACACCTTC.

The genes are TRBV6-5 and TRBJ1-5; D possibly corresponds to TRBD1 (6 bases). V lost 6 bases and J 2 bases, leaving 14 bases between the germline ends. This CDR3 has 15 amino acids. The germline V gene encodes CDR1 MNHEY and CDR2 SVGAGI. The CDR3 coding sequence is TGTGCCAGCAGCCTACTACAGGGTGGCAATCAGCCCCAGCATTTT. It translates to CASSLLQGGNQPQHF.

The V gene is TRBV27, the J gene TRBJ1-4, with TRBD1 as a possible D gene (5 bases). Germline V gene data show CDR1 as MNHEY and CDR2 as SMNVEV (reference sequence). V was cut by 5 bases and J by 5 bases, with 15 bases left in between. This CDR3 has 15 amino acids. Written as DNA, the CDR3 is TGTGCCAGCAGTGCCTGGGTAGGGGAGAATGAAAAACTGTTTTTT. Translating gives CASSAWVGENEKLFF. Together with reference TRBV27 and TRBJ1-4, the CDR3 gives the full variable domain: EAQVTQNPRYLITVTGKKLTVTCSQNMNHEYMSWYRQDPGLGLRQIYYSMNVEVTDKGDVPEGYKVSRKEKRNFPLILESPSPNQTSLYFCASSAWVGENEKLFFGSGTQLSVL.

The V gene is TRBV28, the J gene TRBJ1-5; D is perhaps TRBD1 (6 bases). The CDR3 has 14 amino acids. Trimming removed 5 bases at V and 5 bases at J, with 13 bases between. Germline V gene lookup returns CDR1 MDHEN and CDR2 SYDVKM. DNA of the CDR3: TGTGCCAGCAGTCTAACAGGGATGGATCAGCCCCAGCATTTT. Encoded protein: CASSLTGMDQPQHF.

The chain couples TRBV6-5 to TRBJ1-1; maybe TRBD1 (5 bases). Looked up from germline, CDR1 is MNHEY and CDR2 is SVGAGI. The length of the CDR3 is 15 residues. Trimming shortened V by 2 bases and J by 0 bases, and 10 bases separated the two germline ends. The CDR3 spells CASSYAREVNTEAFF. The CDR3 DNA is TGTGCCAGCAGTTACGCCAGGGAGGTGAACACTGAAGCTTTCTTT.

V and J are TRBV4-3 and TRBJ2-1; the D gene is possibly TRBD1 (6 bases). CDR3 length: 17 amino acids. Looked up from germline, CDR1 is LGHNA and CDR2 is YSLEER. V lost 0 bases and J 3 bases, leaving 15 bases between the germline ends. The CDR3, as DNA: TGCGCCAGCAGCCAAGATTGGAGAGACAGGCTCTACAATGAGCAGTTCTTC. It encodes CASSQDWRDRLYNEQFF.

This sequence joins TRBV4-3 and TRBJ1-2; maybe TRBD1 (6 bases). V lost 6 bases, J lost 0 bases, and 11 bases lay in between. CDR1 LGHNA and CDR2 YSLEER come from the germline V gene. This CDR3 is 14 amino acids long. The DNA of the CDR3 is TGCGCCAGCAGGCCCGGACAGACTAACTATGGCTACACCTTC. Residues: CASRPGQTNYGYTF.

This clonotype was found a few times. The chain carries TRBV6-2 or TRBV6-3 and TRBJ1-5; weak D call: TRBD1 (5 bases). CDR1 and CDR2 from the germline V gene are MNHEY and SVGEGT. The CDR3 is made up of 16 amino acids. V was shortened by 7 bases and J by 0 bases, with 16 bases between the two germline ends. The CDR3 reads CASTFQQVVSNQPQHF. Written as DNA, the CDR3 is TGTGCCAGCACCTTCCAACAGGTTGTTAGCAATCAGCCCCAGCATTTT.

This clonotype was seen a few times. The chain is built from TRBV6-2 or TRBV6-3 and TRBJ1-1; D not resolved. Trimming shortened V by 6 bases and J by 1 base, and 12 bases separated the two germline ends. Per the germline V gene, CDR1 is MNHEY and CDR2 is SVGEGT. This CDR3 contains 14 residues. CDR3 in amino acids: CASSLPLKNTEAFF. CDR3 coding DNA: TGTGCCAGCAGCCTACCGCTGAAGAACACTGAAGCTTTCTTT.

The V and J genes are TRBV10-2 and TRBJ1-1; D is unresolved. The CDR3 is 13 residues long. Germline V gives CDR1 WSHSY, CDR2 SAAADI. Deletions cut 3 bases from V and 0 bases from J, with 5 bases between. The CDR3 coding sequence is TGCGCCAGCAGTGATAAACTGAACACTGAAGCTTTCTTT. It is translated as CASSDKLNTEAFF.

V and J are TRBV19 and TRBJ2-1; D unclear. The CDR3 loop spans 14 amino acids. Germline values: CDR1 LNHDA, CDR2 SQIVND (reference sequence). V lost 7 bases, J lost 0 bases, and 10 bases lay in between. This CDR3 reads CASNRLYSYNEQFF. The CDR3 DNA reads TGTGCCAGTAATCGGCTATACTCCTACAATGAGCAGTTCTTC.

The chain employs TRBV28 and TRBJ1-5; no definite D call. Germline CDR1 reads MDHEN; CDR2 reads SYDVKM. V was pared by 6 bases and J by 5 bases, with 14 bases between. The CDR3 totals 14 residues. The chain's CDR3 is CASSPRNVYQPQHF. The CDR3 coding sequence is TGTGCCAGCAGCCCTAGGAACGTGTATCAGCCCCAGCATTTT. The full variable domain, rest sourced from reference TRBV28 and TRBJ1-5, is DVKVTQSSRYLVKRTGEKVFLECVQDMDHENMFWYRQDPGLGLRLIYFSYDVKMKEKGDIPEGYSVSREKKERFSLILESASTNQTSMYLCASSPRNVYQPQHFGDGTRLSIL.

This clonotype was seen only a few times. The rearrangement joins TRBV10-3 to TRBJ1-2; TRBD1 is a possible D gene (6 bases). The CDR3 loop spans 17 amino acids. The V gene's germline CDR1 is ENHRY and CDR2 SYGVKD. Between the trimmed V and J ends, which lost 6 bases and 7 bases, there was a span of 27 bases. CDR3 region: CAISAYLSGVEVRGYTF. The CDR3 DNA reads TGTGCCATCAGCGCTTACCTTTCAGGGGTGGAAGTTCGTGGCTACACCTTC.

This clonotype was counted once. V and J are TRBV9 and TRBJ1-1, with 9 bases identical to TRBD1. The CDR3 loop spans 17 amino acids. Germline V gives CDR1 SGDLS, CDR2 YYNGEE. Trimming at V came to 1 base and at J to 1 base, leaving 8 bases not matched to a gene. The chain's CDR3 is CASSVTDRGVWNTEAFF. In nucleotides, the CDR3 is TGTGCCAGCAGCGTAACCGACAGGGGGGTGTGGAACACTGAAGCTTTCTTT.

Turning to this clonotype: The conserved phenylalanine or tryptophan normally closing the CDR3 is absent here, so this likely arose from a read error. The V and J genes are TRBV12-3 or TRBV12-4 and TRBJ1-1, with D unresolved. The CDR3 consists of 13 residues. V was clipped by 1 base and J by 1 base, with 4 bases between them. DNA for the CDR3: TGTGCCAGCAGTTTAGGGGAGAACACTGAAGCTTTCTCT. It encodes CASSLGENTEAFS.

This clonotype was seen only a few times. The rearrangement joins TRBV6-5 to TRBJ1-1; D unresolved. Germline loops: CDR1 MNHEY, CDR2 SVGAGI. Deletions cut 5 bases from V and 7 bases from J, with 14 bases between. There are 13 residues in the CDR3. CDR3 coding DNA: TGTGCCAGCAGTAAATTCCAGGCCGATGAAGCTTTCTTT. Encoded protein: CASSKFQADEAFF.

The rearrangement joins TRBV12-3 or TRBV12-4 to TRBJ1-5; D ambiguous. This CDR3 contains 14 residues. V was clipped by 4 bases and J by 0 bases, with 7 bases between them. In DNA, the CDR3 is TGTGCCAGCAGTTATGGAGATAGCAATCAGCCCCAGCATTTT. Translating it yields CASSYGDSNQPQHF.

This clonotype was found once. CDR3 sequence (DNA): TGTGCCAGCAGCTTAGCGAGCGGGAGGAACACCGGGGAGCTGTTTTTT. It translates to CASSLASGRNTGELFF. V and J are TRBV7-9 and TRBJ2-2; 8 bases map to TRBD2. Germline lookup yields CDR1 SEHNR and CDR2 FQNEAQ (reference sequence). The CDR3 runs to 16 residues. Trimming removed 0 bases from V and 1 base from J; junction bases left unmatched: 1.

This clonotype has a handful of counts. J is TRBJ1-1 and V is TRBV29-1; TRBD1 agrees at 9 bases. The CDR3 extends over 14 amino acids. With 3 bases clipped from V and 4 bases from J, the junction kept 6 bases outside the gene matches. CDR1 is SQVTM, CDR2 ANQGSEA, per germline. This CDR3 is CSVDRGQGFTEAFF. The CDR3 nucleotides read TGCAGCGTTGACCGAGGACAGGGGTTCACTGAAGCTTTCTTT. Drawing the rest from reference TRBV29-1 and TRBJ1-1, the complete variable domain is SAVISQKPSRDICQRGTSLTIQCQVDSQVTMMFWYRQQPGQSLTLIATANQGSEATYESGFVIDKFPISRPNLTFSTLTVSNMSPEDSSIYLCSVDRGQGFTEAFFGQGTRLTVV.

The chain carries TRBV29-1 and TRBJ2-5, with unresolved D. The V gene's germline CDR1 is SQVTM and CDR2 ANQGSEA. The length of the CDR3 is 9 residues. Trimming cost V 8 bases and J 5 bases, with 6 bases left between them. This CDR3 is CSSMETQYF. CDR3 nucleotide sequence: TGCAGCTCCATGGAGACCCAGTACTTC.

This chain's CDR3 is CASSPRVSNQPQHF. DNA for the CDR3: TGTGCCAGCTCACCACGGGTTAGCAATCAGCCCCAGCATTTT. The chain carries TRBV18 and TRBJ1-5; unclear D gene. Germline CDR1 KGHSH, CDR2 LQKENI. V gave up 1 base and J gave up 0 bases, with 4 bases separating them. The CDR3 has 14 residues.

This clonotype has only a few counts. The chain uses TRBV28 and TRBJ1-2, with D perhaps TRBD1 (5 bases). V lost 5 bases to trimming and J lost 4 bases, with 14 bases between them. This CDR3 has 14 residues. Germline CDR1 reads MDHEN; CDR2 reads SYDVKM. The CDR3 is CASSPLGEGYGYTF. The CDR3 coding sequence is TGTGCCAGCAGTCCGCTGGGGGAAGGCTATGGCTACACCTTC.

The chain carries TRBV6-2 or TRBV6-3 and TRBJ1-1, with D unresolved. V was clipped by 0 bases and J by 0 bases, with 8 bases between them. This CDR3 has 15 residues. Germline CDR1 reads MNHEY; CDR2 reads SVGEGT. The CDR3 reads CASSYSPGLNTEAFF. DNA of the CDR3: TGTGCCAGCAGTTACTCTCCAGGCTTGAACACTGAAGCTTTCTTT.

This rearrangement joins TRBV19 to TRBJ1-1; maybe TRBD1 (5 bases). V was clipped by 8 bases and J by 8 bases, with 15 bases between them. Germline V gene sequence: CDR1 LNHDA, CDR2 SQIVND (reference sequence). The CDR3 consists of 12 residues. CDR3 in amino acids: CASGKGTREAFF. Here the CDR3 DNA reads TGTGCCAGTGGTAAAGGGACCCGGGAAGCTTTCTTT.

The chain employs TRBV30 and TRBJ1-5; 9 bases align to TRBD1. This CDR3 comprises 17 residues. CDR1 is GTSNPN, CDR2 SVGIG, per germline (reference sequence). J gave up 7 bases and V 2 bases, and 15 bases lay outside the gene matches. The chain's CDR3 is CAWSSGTGYTQGQPQHF. In DNA, the CDR3 is TGTGCCTGGAGTTCCGGGACAGGGTACACACAGGGACAGCCCCAGCATTTT.

V is TRBV29-1 and J is TRBJ1-2; 7 positions match TRBD1. V trimming: 4 bases; J trimming: 4 bases; junction bases outside the gene matches: 6. The CDR3 contains 13 residues. CDR1 SQVTM and CDR2 ANQGSEA come from the germline V gene. CDR3 in amino acids: CSVGEGQIYGYTF. CDR3 DNA: TGCAGCGTTGGAGAGGGACAGATCTATGGCTACACCTTC.

This clonotype was counted between two and nine times. The chain has TRBV24-1 and TRBJ2-3; 7 bases align to TRBD1. Germline lookup yields CDR1 KGHDR and CDR2 SFDVKD. The V gene end was trimmed by 4 bases and the J gene end by 4 bases; junction bases not matched to a gene: 10. The CDR3 is made up of 16 amino acids. CDR3 amino acids: CATSENRGVGADTQYF. The CDR3 DNA sequence: TGTGCCACCAGTGAGAACAGGGGCGTGGGTGCAGATACGCAGTATTTT.